The 31 T cell receptor beta chains below come from one sample, sequenced in a study of CD8 T cells in Susac syndrome. cDNA came from roughly 0.47 to 1 ug RNA primed by random hexamers. One entry per CDR3 protein results from TCRdb running MiXCR on the immunoSEQ multiplex PCR reads. Of 350,000 to 550,000 distinct CDR3 sequences listed, around 85% are singletons. The material sequenced was CD8+ T cells from PBMCs. These receptors all stem from a human donor with multiple sclerosis.

This clonotype was seen just once. This chain uses TRBV5-1 with TRBJ2-7, with TRBD2 identical over 13 bases. V shed 0 bases, J shed 3 bases, and the junction held 6 bases outside the gene matches. CDR3 size: 17 residues. In germline, CDR1 is SGHRS, CDR2 YFSETQ. The CDR3, as DNA: TGCGCCAGCAGCTTGGGACTAGCGGGGGGCCGAGTCTACGAGCAGTACTTC. Translation gives CASSLGLAGGRVYEQYF.

V usage is TRBV18 and J usage is TRBJ1-1; D unresolved. The V end lost 6 bases, the J end lost 3 bases, and 26 bases lay between the germline ends. The CDR3 contains 18 residues. Germline V gene sequence: CDR1 KGHSH, CDR2 LQKENI. CDR3 sequence reads: CASSIYPGTARPDTEAFF. CDR3 sequence (DNA): TGTGCCAGCTCCATCTACCCCGGTACTGCTAGGCCCGACACTGAAGCTTTCTTT.

This clonotype was seen only a few times. The chain recombines TRBV7-3 with TRBJ2-7, with a possible D match to TRBD2 (5 bases). V was shortened by 5 bases and J by 3 bases, with 11 bases between the two germline ends. The CDR3 consists of 13 residues. Germline values: CDR1 SGHTA, CDR2 FQGTGA. Written as DNA, the CDR3 is TGTGCCAGCAGCCCCAGTGAGGGCTACGAGCAGTACTTC. Its translation is CASSPSEGYEQYF.

The chain uses TRBV4-1 and TRBJ1-3, with D possibly matching TRBD1 (6 bases). There are 18 residues in the CDR3. Germline lookup yields CDR1 MGHRA and CDR2 YSYEKL. V lost 3 bases and J lost 2, with 20 bases in between. The CDR3 nucleotides are TGCGCCAGCAGCCATATCCTACCCGAGGGGGGCCCTGGAAACACCATATATTTT. Encoded protein: CASSHILPEGGPGNTIYF.

This chain links TRBV29-1 with TRBJ1-2, with unresolved D. V was cut by 2 bases and J by 4 bases, with 8 bases left in between. The CDR3 loop spans 12 amino acids. CDR1 and CDR2 from the germline V gene are SQVTM and ANQGSEA. CDR3 sequence reads: CSVERGSYGYTF. The CDR3 nucleotides are TGCAGCGTTGAACGGGGTAGCTATGGCTACACCTTC. Filled out from reference TRBV29-1 and TRBJ1-2, the complete variable domain reads SAVISQKPSRDICQRGTSLTIQCQVDSQVTMMFWYRQQPGQSLTLIATANQGSEATYESGFVIDKFPISRPNLTFSTLTVSNMSPEDSSIYLCSVERGSYGYTFGSGTRLTVV.

The chain has TRBV6-1 and TRBJ2-2, with D perhaps assigned TRBD1 or TRBD2 (5 bases each). Germline CDR1 reads MNHNS; CDR2 reads SASEGT. V lost 5 bases to trimming and J lost 0 bases, with 13 bases between them. This CDR3 has 16 residues. The CDR3 nucleotides read TGTGCCAGCAGTAGGGACCCCTTCGCGAACACCGGGGAGCTGTTTTTT. Protein sequence: CASSRDPFANTGELFF.

This rearrangement joins TRBV12-3 or TRBV12-4 to TRBJ2-5; no reliable D call. CDR3 size: 15 residues. V dropped 5 bases and J dropped 7 bases, with 20 bases sitting between them. The CDR3 loop is CASSEKTNDRRTQYF. Here the CDR3 DNA reads TGTGCCAGCAGTGAGAAAACTAACGACCGGCGGACCCAGTACTTC.

The chain has TRBV5-4 and TRBJ2-7; D is undetermined. The V and J ends lost 1 base and 4 bases respectively, with 9 bases between them. Looked up from germline, CDR1 is SGHNT and CDR2 is YYREEE (reference sequence). This CDR3 has 13 residues. The CDR3 loop reads CASSLRQQYEQYF. CDR3 coding DNA: TGTGCCAGCAGCTTGCGTCAACAATACGAGCAGTACTTC.

The CDR3 is CASTSRLATEAFF. The CDR3 region has the DNA TGTGCCAGCACCTCAAGACTTGCTACTGAAGCTTTCTTT. The chain carries TRBV27 and TRBJ1-1; D ambiguous. CDR1 is MNHEY and CDR2 is SMNVEV in the germline V gene (reference sequence). The CDR3 has 13 amino acids. V lost 7 bases and J 5 bases, leaving 14 bases between the germline ends.

V usage is TRBV25-1 and J usage is TRBJ2-2; no firm D call. CDR3 length: 15 amino acids. V was cut by 3 bases and J by 5 bases, with 13 bases left in between. CDR1 MGHDK and CDR2 SYGVNS come from the germline V gene. The CDR3 region is CASSDPGPRTGELFF. The CDR3 DNA reads as TGTGCCAGCAGTGACCCGGGCCCCAGAACCGGGGAGCTGTTTTTT. Based on the CDR3 plus reference TRBV25-1 and TRBJ2-2, the full variable domain is EADIYQTPRYLVIGTGKKITLECSQTMGHDKMYWYQQDPGMELHLIHYSYGVNSTEKGDLSSESTVSRIRTEHFPLTLESARPSHTSQYLCASSDPGPRTGELFFGEGSRLTVL.

The rearrangement joins TRBV27 to TRBJ1-1; D is perhaps TRBD1 (5 bases). The CDR3 runs 13 residues. CDR1 MNHEY and CDR2 SMNVEV come from the germline V gene (reference sequence). V was pared by 6 bases and J by 6 bases, with 14 bases between. This chain's CDR3 is CASRPGVPAEAFF. CDR3 DNA sequence: TGTGCCAGCAGGCCGGGGGTGCCCGCTGAAGCTTTCTTT.

The V and J genes are TRBV5-1 and TRBJ2-7; TRBD2 matches 12 bases. The CDR3 contains 15 residues. V gave up 4 bases and J gave up 4 bases; unmatched junction bases: 6. Germline lookup yields CDR1 SGHRS and CDR2 YFSETQ. CDR3 DNA sequence: TGCGCCAGCAGCACCGACGGGACTAGCGGGTACGAGCAGTACTTC. This gives the protein CASSTDGTSGYEQYF.

This chain connects TRBV6-1 to TRBJ2-1; 12 bases are shared with TRBD2. This CDR3 is 17 amino acids long. With 4 bases clipped from V and 0 bases from J, the junction kept 4 bases outside the gene matches. The germline V gene encodes CDR1 MNHNS and CDR2 SASEGT. CDR3 residues: CASSGTSGEISYNEQFF. The DNA for the CDR3 is TGTGCCAGCAGTGGGACTAGCGGGGAGATCTCCTACAATGAGCAGTTCTTC.

The V call is TRBV10-3, the J call TRBJ2-7; TRBD1 or TRBD2 may be the D gene (5 bases each). With 6 bases removed from V and 0 bases from J, the gap between germline ends came to 15 bases. The CDR3 is made up of 15 amino acids. CDR1 is ENHRY, CDR2 SYGVKD, per germline. CDR3: CAIRTDGANSYEQYF. Written as DNA, the CDR3 is TGTGCCATCAGGACCGACGGGGCAAACTCCTACGAGCAGTACTTC.

The V call is TRBV4-2, the J call TRBJ2-1; possible D gene TRBD2, 6 bases. Trimming left V 0 bases short and J 6 bases short, with 12 bases between. The CDR3 loop spans 15 amino acids. CDR1 is LGHNA and CDR2 is YNFKEQ in the germline V gene. The CDR3 DNA is TGTGCCAGCAGCCAAGATCTAGGAGGGGTCAATGAGCAGTTCTTC. This encodes CASSQDLGGVNEQFF.

The V call is TRBV28, the J call TRBJ2-2; D gene unclear. The germline V gene has CDR1 MDHEN and CDR2 SYDVKM. Trimming took 3 bases from V and 1 from J, leaving 12 bases between them. CDR3 length equals 16 residues. The CDR3 is CASSFRLGQNTGELFF. CDR3 DNA: TGTGCCAGCAGTTTTCGCCTAGGGCAGAACACCGGGGAGCTGTTTTTT.

The chain joins TRBV2 to TRBJ1-1, with D tentatively TRBD1 (5 bases). The CDR3 has 14 amino acids. Trimming shortened V by 9 bases and J by 4 bases, and 18 bases separated the two germline ends. The germline V gene encodes CDR1 SNHLY and CDR2 FYNNEI. CDR3 sequence: CARTESLKVTEAFF. The CDR3 region has the DNA TGTGCCAGGACAGAATCGTTAAAGGTCACTGAAGCTTTCTTT.

This clonotype has more than one count but fewer than ten. This rearrangement joins TRBV7-2 to TRBJ2-7; 7 positions match TRBD2. The CDR3 runs to 16 residues. V lost 3 bases and J lost 3; bases outside the gene matches: 11. In germline, CDR1 is SGHTA, CDR2 FQGNSA. CDR3 in DNA: TGTGCCAGCAGCTTTAGTCCGGGACTACTTAGCTACGAGCAGTACTTC. Protein product: CASSFSPGLLSYEQYF. Full variable domain (remainder filled in from reference TRBV7-2 and TRBJ2-7): GAGVSQSPSNKVTEKGKDVELRCDPISGHTALYWYRQSLGQGLEFLIYFQGNSAPDKSGLPSDRFSAERTGGSVSTLTIQRTQQEDSAVYLCASSFSPGLLSYEQYFGPGTRLTVT.

The genes are TRBV5-4 and TRBJ2-7; D remains unclear. V gave up 5 bases and J gave up 3 bases, with 9 bases separating them. Per the germline V gene, CDR1 is SGHNT and CDR2 is YYREEE (reference sequence). The CDR3 totals 12 residues. In DNA form, the CDR3 reads TGTGCCAGCAGGAATCCAGGCTACGAGCAGTACTTC. Its translation is CASRNPGYEQYF.

The chain recombines TRBV6-5 with TRBJ2-7, with D maybe TRBD2 (5 bases). Trimming left V 6 bases short and J 3 bases short, with 15 bases between. Germline V gene lookup returns CDR1 MNHEY and CDR2 SVGAGI. The CDR3 has 14 residues. CDR3 sequence: CASSSAGDLYEQYF. CDR3 sequence (DNA): TGTGCCAGCAGCTCGGCGGGTGATCTCTACGAGCAGTACTTC.

The chain carries TRBV12-3 or TRBV12-4 and TRBJ2-2; a possible D gene is TRBD1 (6 bases). This CDR3 is 15 amino acids long. Trimming removed 5 bases at V and 8 bases at J, with 18 bases between. The CDR3 DNA sequence: TGTGCCAGCAGTCCAGAGGCAGGGGCGACTGGGGAGCTGTTTTTT. It yields the protein CASSPEAGATGELFF.

The chain has TRBV12-3 or TRBV12-4 and TRBJ1-4; D is uncertain. The CDR3 length is 13 residues. Trimming pared 1 base from V and 7 bases from J, leaving 7 bases between. The CDR3 reads CASSLGGTEKLFF. CDR3 nucleotides: TGTGCCAGCAGTTTAGGAGGTACTGAAAAACTGTTTTTT.

There are a few counts of this clonotype. The J gene is TRBJ1-2, the V gene TRBV5-4, with 7 bases identical to TRBD1. Germline V gives CDR1 SGHNT, CDR2 YYREEE (reference sequence). This CDR3 has 14 residues. Trimming at V came to 4 bases and at J to 2 bases, leaving 5 bases not matched to a gene. CDR3 sequence: CASSPGTENYGYTF. Written as DNA, the CDR3 is TGTGCCAGCAGCCCTGGGACAGAGAACTATGGCTACACCTTC.

The rearrangement joins TRBV12-3 or TRBV12-4 to TRBJ2-1; TRBD2 matches at 9 bases. The CDR3 runs to 20 residues. V gave up 1 base and J gave up 0 bases; unmatched junction bases: 13. The CDR3, as DNA: TGTGCCAGCAGTTTAGTAGGCCAGCGGGGGGATCCCGACTCCTACAATGAGCAGTTCTTC. It codes for CASSLVGQRGDPDSYNEQFF.

V is TRBV27 and J is TRBJ2-7; 9 bases fit TRBD1. The CDR3 extends over 16 amino acids. Looked up from germline, CDR1 is MNHEY and CDR2 is SMNVEV (reference sequence). V lost 4 bases to trimming and J lost 5 bases; unmatched junction nucleotides: 12. CDR3 in DNA: TGTGCCAGCAGTTACATCGGGACAGGGTGGTCTGACGAGCAGTACTTC. Its protein product is CASSYIGTGWSDEQYF.

The V call is TRBV29-1, the J call TRBJ2-1; 10 positions agree with TRBD1. The CDR3 contains 16 residues. Germline-derived CDR1 and CDR2 are SQVTM and ANQGSEA. Losses at the gene ends were 6 bases for V and 4 bases for J; bases not matched to a gene: 12. CDR3 sequence: CSVDGTGQGSYNEQFF. The CDR3 DNA reads TGCAGCGTCGATGGGACGGGACAGGGGTCGTACAATGAGCAGTTCTTC.

The V and J genes are TRBV9 and TRBJ2-5; D remains ambiguous. The CDR3 loop spans 16 amino acids. V was cut by 3 bases and J by 1 base, with 16 bases left in between. Per the germline V gene, CDR1 is SGDLS and CDR2 is YYNGEE. CDR3 nucleotide sequence: TGTGCCAGCAGCGGACGTGTGGGGTCACGCCAAGAGACCCAGTACTTC. Translated: CASSGRVGSRQETQYF.

On this clonotype itself: A read error may account for a junction end that differs from germline. The rearrangement links TRBV29-1 to TRBJ2-2; 7 nucleotides align to TRBD1. This CDR3 is 14 amino acids long. Per germline, CDR1 SQVTM and CDR2 ANQGSEA. CDR3 sequence (DNA): TGCAGCGCTGAACAGGGGCTGAACACCGGGGAGCTGTTTTTT. As protein: CSAEQGLNTGELFF.

The chain joins TRBV6-1 to TRBJ2-5; D unresolved. The CDR3 sequence is 11 residues long. V gave up 4 bases and J gave up 5 bases, with 5 bases separating them. The germline V gene has CDR1 MNHNS and CDR2 SASEGT. The CDR3 loop reads CASSVIETQYF. Written as DNA, the CDR3 is TGTGCCAGCAGTGTGATTGAGACCCAGTACTTC.

The chain employs TRBV27 and TRBJ2-2; D gene unclear. Germline CDR1 and CDR2: MNHEY and SMNVEV (reference sequence). The V gene lost 4 bases and the J gene lost 6 bases, with 9 bases spanning the gap. The CDR3 sequence is 13 residues long. CDR3 nucleotides: TGTGCCAGCAGTTCGAATGGGCCCGGGGAGCTGTTTTTT. Its protein product is CASSSNGPGELFF.

This clonotype was seen a few times. The chain is built from TRBV27 and TRBJ1-5; 10 bases match TRBD1. CDR1 is MNHEY, CDR2 SMNVEV, per germline (reference sequence). With V trimmed by 3 bases and J by 6 bases, 2 bases remained unmatched. This CDR3 spans 14 amino acids. CDR3 amino acids: CASSFGTGVQPQHF. CDR3 nucleotide sequence: TGTGCCAGCAGTTTTGGGACAGGGGTTCAGCCCCAGCATTTT.